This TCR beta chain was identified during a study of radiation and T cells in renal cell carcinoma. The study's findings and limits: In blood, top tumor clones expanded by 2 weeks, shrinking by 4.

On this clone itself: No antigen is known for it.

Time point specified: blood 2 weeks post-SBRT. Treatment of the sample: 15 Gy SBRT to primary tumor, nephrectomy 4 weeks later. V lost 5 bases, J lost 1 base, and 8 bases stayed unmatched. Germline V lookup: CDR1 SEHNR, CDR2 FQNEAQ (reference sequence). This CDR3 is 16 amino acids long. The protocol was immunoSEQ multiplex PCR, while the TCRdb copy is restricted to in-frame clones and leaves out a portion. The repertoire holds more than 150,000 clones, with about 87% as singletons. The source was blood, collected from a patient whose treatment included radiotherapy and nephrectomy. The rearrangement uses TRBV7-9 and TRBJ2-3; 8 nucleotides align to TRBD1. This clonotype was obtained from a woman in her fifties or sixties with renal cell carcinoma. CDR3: CASSRDDRGGTDTQYF. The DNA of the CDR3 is TGTGCCAGCAGCAGAGACGACAGGGGAGGCACAGATACGCAGTATTTT.